This TCR beta chain appears in the sequencing data of a study of blood T cells in healthy people across ages. Next came a second PCR, run for about 7 to 12 cycles, which used a sample-barcoded 5' primer along with a J-beta primer mix. TCRdb fed the 5' RACE reads into MiXCR, producing one record per CDR3 protein. In the table there are some 920,000 distinct CDR3 sequences, roughly 47% of which are singletons. Deletions cut 2 bases from V and 7 bases from J, with 15 bases between. Germline CDR1 SGHRS, CDR2 YFSETQ. This CDR3 contains 14 residues. The chain couples TRBV5-1 to TRBJ1-2; no firm D call. This receptor was identified in a woman aged 60-70 years in good health. The sample was blood. CDR3 in amino acids: CASSFSTESGGYTF. Here the CDR3 DNA reads TGCGCCAGCAGCTTTAGCACAGAATCGGGTGGCTACACCTTC.